These 23 T cell receptor beta chains came from one sample sequenced in a study of regulatory T cells in long-lasting Graves disease. Time point meaning: newly diagnosed GD, antithyroid drugs for less than 3 months. Scientists built the TCR library using RNA that was extracted from PBMCs. For TCR beta, libraries came from iRepertoire HTBI primers and Arm-PCR of CDR3 regions. TCRdb passed the multiplex PCR reads through MiXCR, listing each CDR3 protein once. The sample gives about 400,000 distinct CDR3 sequences, around 16% of which show up once; roughly 20% is in the top ten. The material was peripheral blood mononuclear cells (PBMCs), obtained at new diagnosis, from a patient treated with antithyroid drugs. The receptors shown here come from a female donor with Graves disease.

This clonotype was found once. A single base separates this from a much larger clone, so it may be a read error. The rearrangement uses TRBV28 and TRBJ2-1; 12 bases map to TRBD2. Germline V gives CDR1 MDHEN, CDR2 SYDVKM. The CDR3 is 15 residues long. Here the CDR3 reads CASSLWTSGSNEQLF. Written as DNA, the CDR3 is TGTGCCAGCAGTTTATGGACTAGCGGGAGTAATGAGCAGCTCTTC. Looking up the rest from reference TRBV28 and TRBJ2-1 gives the full variable domain: DVKVTQSSRYLVKRTGEKVFLECVQDMDHENMFWYRQDPGLGLRLIYFSYDVKMKEKGDIPEGYSVSREKKERFSLILESASTNQTSMYLCASSLWTSGSNEQLFGPGTRLTVL.

The sample holds a few counts of this clonotype. The J gene is TRBJ1-1, the V gene TRBV25-1, with TRBD1 matching over 9 bases. This CDR3 region has 14 residues. The ends lost 6 bases at V and 7 bases at J; junction bases unmatched: 9. Germline assignment: CDR1 MGHDK and CDR2 SYGVNS. Written as DNA, the CDR3 is TGTGCCAGCAGCCTCGGACAGGGGTTCGGTGAAGCTTTCTTT. Translated: CASSLGQGFGEAFF.

V usage is TRBV2 and J usage is TRBJ2-7; D gene ambiguous. CDR3 length: 15 amino acids. V lost 5 bases and J lost 3, with 17 bases in between. Germline lookup yields CDR1 SNHLY and CDR2 FYNNEI. Here the CDR3 DNA reads TGTGCCAGCAGTAATGGGCCGCGCCACCTCTACGAGCAGTACTTC. This encodes CASSNGPRHLYEQYF.

There are many counts of this clonotype. The rearrangement links TRBV12-3 or TRBV12-4 to TRBJ2-3; 11 nucleotides align to TRBD2. This CDR3 region has 17 residues. J gave up 4 bases and V 3 bases, and 9 bases lay outside the gene matches. The CDR3 spells CASSLIGLAGGADTQYF. Written as DNA, the CDR3 is TGTGCCAGCAGTTTGATTGGACTAGCGGGTGGGGCAGATACGCAGTATTTT.

This clonotype was seen repeatedly, ten times or more. The chain recombines TRBV5-1 with TRBJ1-2, with unresolved D. The CDR3 loop spans 13 amino acids. Trimming took off 2 bases at V and 6 bases at J, with 11 bases between the two ends. Per the germline V gene, CDR1 is SGHRS and CDR2 is YFSETQ. The CDR3 spells CASSFMSSDGYTF. In nucleotides, the CDR3 is TGCGCCAGCAGCTTTATGTCGTCGGATGGCTACACCTTC.

This clonotype occurred many times. The chain combines TRBV7-6 with TRBJ2-7; TRBD1 might be the D (6 bases). CDR1 is SGHVS, CDR2 FNYEAQ, per germline. CDR3 size: 15 residues. V shed 1 base and J shed 4 bases, with 14 bases lying between them. The CDR3 loop is CASSLEGERVYEQYF. CDR3 DNA: TGTGCCAGCAGCTTAGAGGGGGAGAGGGTTTACGAGCAGTACTTC.

This clonotype was recorded at least ten times. The V gene is TRBV28, the J gene TRBJ2-3; TRBD2 is a possible D gene (6 bases). This CDR3 has 15 amino acids. With 6 bases removed from V and 2 bases from J, the gap between germline ends came to 15 bases. Germline loops: CDR1 MDHEN, CDR2 SYDVKM. This chain's CDR3 is CASRGRDFDTDTQYF. The DNA for the CDR3 is TGTGCCAGCAGGGGCCGGGACTTTGACACAGATACGCAGTATTTT.

The chain joins TRBV20-1 to TRBJ2-2, with TRBD1 matching 7 bases. The germline CDR1 and CDR2 sequences are DFQATT and SNEGSKA (reference sequence). The ends lost 6 bases at V and 0 bases at J; junction bases unmatched: 19. The CDR3 has 19 amino acids. CDR3 sequence: CSAIVSDRVPIANTGELFF. The CDR3 DNA sequence: TGCAGTGCCATCGTGAGCGACAGGGTGCCAATCGCGAACACCGGGGAGCTGTTTTTT.

This clonotype showed up many times. The chain links TRBV12-3 or TRBV12-4 to TRBJ2-5; D perhaps matches TRBD2 (5 bases). The ends were cut back, 5 bases at V and 3 bases at J, with 13 bases in the middle. The CDR3 is 14 amino acids. The CDR3 DNA reads TGTGCCAGCAGTCCCAGGACTCTTGAAGAGACCCAGTACTTC. Protein product: CASSPRTLEETQYF.

Points on this clonotype: This may be a read error: a much more frequent sequence differs by one nucleotide. The chain links TRBV7-2 to TRBJ1-4; tentatively, D is TRBD1 (5 bases). Germline V gene lookup returns CDR1 SGHTA and CDR2 FQGNSA. The CDR3 covers 16 residues. The CDR3 region has the DNA TGTGCCTGCAGCTTAAGGTGGGGCTCCCAAGGTGAAAAACTGTTTTTT. Residues: CACSLRWGSQGEKLFF.

The CDR3 DNA sequence: TGTGCCAGCAGTGGCACTAGGCCTTCGAACACCGGGGAGCTGTTTTTT. As protein: CASSGTRPSNTGELFF. V usage is TRBV2 and J usage is TRBJ2-2, with D maybe TRBD2 (5 bases). This CDR3 region has 16 residues. Germline CDR1 SNHLY, CDR2 FYNNEI. V was pared by 4 bases and J by 0 bases, with 12 bases between.

This clonotype was counted ten times or more. The chain uses TRBV11-3 and TRBJ2-1, with TRBD2 matching over 7 bases. Germline V lookup: CDR1 SGHNT, CDR2 YENEEA. J was trimmed by 8 bases and V by 1 base; bases with no gene match: 5. The CDR3 spans 14 residues. This chain's CDR3 is CASSLGREKDEQFF. CDR3 nucleotides: TGTGCCAGCAGCTTAGGGCGGGAGAAGGATGAGCAGTTCTTC. The full variable domain, with the rest looked up from reference TRBV11-3 and TRBJ2-1, is EAGVVQSPRYKIIEKKQPVAFWCNPISGHNTLYWYLQNLGQGPELLIRYENEEAVDDSQLPKDRFSAERLKGVDSTLKIQPAELGDSAVYLCASSLGREKDEQFFGPGTRLTVL.

This clonotype was recorded many times. The chain combines TRBV7-3 with TRBJ2-1; TRBD1 matches 7 bases. Trimming removed 0 bases from V and 3 bases from J; junction bases left unmatched: 5. Germline CDR1 and CDR2: SGHTA and FQGTGA. This CDR3 is built from 16 residues. CDR3 bases: TGTGCCAGCAGCTTAACGTTGGCAGGGGGCTACAATGAGCAGTTCTTC. Translated, it gives CASSLTLAGGYNEQFF.

This clonotype was counted at least ten times. This chain links TRBV6-1 with TRBJ1-5, with a tentative D call TRBD1 (6 bases). The germline V gene encodes CDR1 MNHNS and CDR2 SASEGT. The V and J ends lost 6 bases and 7 bases respectively, with 19 bases between them. CDR3 length: 15 residues. CDR3 in amino acids: CASREQGMVGQPQHF. CDR3 bases: TGTGCCAGCAGGGAACAGGGAATGGTAGGACAGCCCCAGCATTTT.

This clonotype was recorded once. The V and J genes are TRBV28 and TRBJ2-7; 8 nucleotides align to TRBD2. Per the germline V gene, CDR1 is MDHEN and CDR2 is SYDVKM. V shed 3 bases and J 3 bases; nucleotides not matched to a gene: 7. This CDR3 comprises 15 residues. Here the CDR3 DNA reads TGTGCCAGCAGTTTCAGGCGGGGGGAAGACTACGAGCAGTACTTC. It yields the protein CASSFRRGEDYEQYF.

This clonotype was observed a few times. This chain connects TRBV7-2 to TRBJ2-1; 12 nucleotides agree with TRBD1. The CDR3 runs to 18 residues. Germline CDR1 is SGHTA and CDR2 is FQGNSA. V dropped 11 bases and J dropped 5; count of bases not matched to a gene: 19. This CDR3 reads CACSGDGTGGLRDNEQFF. The CDR3 DNA reads TGTGCCTGCTCTGGGGACGGGACAGGGGGCCTGAGGGACAATGAGCAGTTCTTC.

The chain joins TRBV28 to TRBJ2-2; 8 bases are shared with TRBD1. CDR1 is MDHEN, CDR2 SYDVKM, per germline. The CDR3 extends over 14 amino acids. J was trimmed by 5 bases and V by 9 bases; bases with no gene match: 8. CDR3 nucleotide sequence: TGTGCCAGTTGCCCGGGACAGGCGACCGGGGAGCTGTTTTTT. Translation gives CASCPGQATGELFF. Full variable domain (remainder filled in from reference TRBV28 and TRBJ2-2): DVKVTQSSRYLVKRTGEKVFLECVQDMDHENMFWYRQDPGLGLRLIYFSYDVKMKEKGDIPEGYSVSREKKERFSLILESASTNQTSMYLCASCPGQATGELFFGEGSRLTVL.

This chain connects TRBV25-1 to TRBJ2-2; TRBD2 is a possible D gene (6 bases). The CDR3 sequence is 17 residues long. V lost 7 bases and J 0 bases, leaving 18 bases between the germline ends. Germline CDR1 and CDR2: MGHDK and SYGVNS. DNA of the CDR3: TGTGCCAGCACTTTCGAGAACGGGGGAGCGAACACCGGGGAGCTGTTTTTT. This encodes CASTFENGGANTGELFF.

This clonotype was seen only a few times. The J gene is TRBJ2-1, the V gene TRBV5-4, with TRBD1 matching 10 bases. The CDR3 totals 16 residues. The germline V gene encodes CDR1 SGHNT and CDR2 YYREEE (reference sequence). With 4 bases clipped from V and 1 base from J, the junction kept 5 bases outside the gene matches. The CDR3 reads CASSPGQGRSYNEQFF. The CDR3 nucleotides read TGTGCCAGCAGCCCGGGACAGGGGCGATCCTACAATGAGCAGTTCTTC.

This clonotype has at least ten counts. The V and J genes are TRBV11-1 and TRBJ2-2; either TRBD1 or TRBD2 may supply D (7 bases each). Germline V gene lookup returns CDR1 SGHAT and CDR2 FQDESV (reference sequence). V shed 4 bases and J shed 3 bases, with 12 bases lying between them. CDR3 size: 15 residues. DNA of the CDR3: TGTGCCAGCAGCTCCCCAGGGGGGGACACCGGGGAGCTGTTTTTT. Residues: CASSSPGGDTGELFF. Filled out from reference TRBV11-1 and TRBJ2-2, the complete variable domain reads EAEVAQSPRYKITEKSQAVAFWCDPISGHATLYWYRQILGQGPELLVQFQDESVVDDSQLPKDRFSAERLKGVDSTLKIQPAELGDSAMYLCASSSPGGDTGELFFGEGSRLTVL.

This clonotype was detected a few times. The rearrangement joins TRBV20-1 to TRBJ1-5; 11 bases are shared with TRBD1. Germline V CDR1 and CDR2: DFQATT, SNEGSKA (reference sequence). J was trimmed by 1 base and V by 3 bases; bases with no gene match: 11. CDR3 length equals 18 residues. For the CDR3, the DNA is TGCAGTGCTAGGAGGAGGACAGGGGGCGGTTGGAGCAATCAGCCCCAGCATTTT. This gives the protein CSARRRTGGGWSNQPQHF.

This clonotype was seen many times. The chain links TRBV7-9 to TRBJ1-1; maybe TRBD1 (5 bases). The CDR3 loop spans 16 amino acids. V lost 6 bases to trimming and J lost 3 bases, with 20 bases between them. Germline V gene lookup returns CDR1 SEHNR and CDR2 FQNEAQ (reference sequence). CDR3 nucleotides: TGTGCCAGCAGTTTCCCCGCCCGGGGGGTGGACACTGAAGCTTTCTTT. Amino acid sequence: CASSFPARGVDTEAFF. Drawing the rest from reference TRBV7-9 and TRBJ1-1, the complete variable domain is DTGVSQNPRHKITKRGQNVTFRCDPISEHNRLYWYRQTLGQGPEFLTYFQNEAQLEKSRLLSDRFSAERPKGSFSTLEIQRTEQGDSAMYLCASSFPARGVDTEAFFGQGTRLTVV.

In the case of this clonotype: This could be a read error, since a much larger clone is one nucleotide away. J is TRBJ1-4 and V is TRBV6-2 or TRBV6-3; a possible D gene is TRBD1 (6 bases). Germline loops: CDR1 MNHEY, CDR2 SVGEGT. The CDR3 is made up of 15 amino acids. DNA of the CDR3: TGTGCCAGCAGTTACTCGTGGGGGCGTGAGGACAAACTGGTTTTT. Translation: CASSYSWGREDKLVF.